What follows are 3 T cell receptor beta chains derived from one specimen sequenced in a study of blood T cells in healthy people across ages. Combining a sample-barcoded 5' primer with a J-beta primer mix, a second PCR ran for about 7 to 11 cycles. TCRdb reanalysed the 5' RACE reads using MiXCR and keeps one entry per CDR3 protein. This table holds 600,000 to 1,000,000 distinct CDR3 sequences, around 25% found once. These data were also reused for a study on T cells of mothers and their children.

The specimen sequenced was blood. The source is a boy younger than 18 in good health.

V gene TRBV3-1 combines with J gene TRBJ1-4, with TRBD1 matching 9 bases. This CDR3 is 17 amino acids long. Trimming at V came to 2 bases and at J to 6 bases, leaving 10 bases not matched to a gene. Germline CDR1 is LGHDT and CDR2 is YNNKEL (reference sequence). CDR3 sequence reads: CASSQLGTGLRDEKLFF. The DNA of the CDR3 is TGTGCCAGCAGCCAATTAGGGACAGGGCTCCGGGATGAAAAACTGTTTTTT.

V is TRBV20-1 and J is TRBJ2-7; 10 positions agree with TRBD2. TRBJ2-1 explains the end of the DNA better; the J call may be wrong. Germline V CDR1 and CDR2: DFQATT, SNEGSKA (reference sequence). The length of the CDR3 is 15 residues. The CDR3 region has the DNA TGCAGTGCTAGAGATATTCCTAGCGGGGGCTATGAGCAGTTCTTC. It yields the protein CSARDIPSGGYEQFF.

V gene TRBV7-2 combines with J gene TRBJ2-1; the match to TRBD2 covers 9 bases. After removal of 4 bases from V and 0 bases from J, the junction contained 7 bases not matched to a gene. CDR1 SGHTA and CDR2 FQGNSA come from the germline V gene. The CDR3 is 17 amino acids. In DNA form, the CDR3 reads TGTGCCAGCAGCTCTTCGACACTAGCGGGCTCCTACAATGAGCAGTTCTTC. Translating it yields CASSSSTLAGSYNEQFF. Based on the CDR3 plus reference TRBV7-2 and TRBJ2-1, the full variable domain is GAGVSQSPSNKVTEKGKDVELRCDPISGHTALYWYRQSLGQGLEFLIYFQGNSAPDKSGLPSDRFSAERTGGSVSTLTIQRTQQEDSAVYLCASSSSTLAGSYNEQFFGPGTRLTVL.